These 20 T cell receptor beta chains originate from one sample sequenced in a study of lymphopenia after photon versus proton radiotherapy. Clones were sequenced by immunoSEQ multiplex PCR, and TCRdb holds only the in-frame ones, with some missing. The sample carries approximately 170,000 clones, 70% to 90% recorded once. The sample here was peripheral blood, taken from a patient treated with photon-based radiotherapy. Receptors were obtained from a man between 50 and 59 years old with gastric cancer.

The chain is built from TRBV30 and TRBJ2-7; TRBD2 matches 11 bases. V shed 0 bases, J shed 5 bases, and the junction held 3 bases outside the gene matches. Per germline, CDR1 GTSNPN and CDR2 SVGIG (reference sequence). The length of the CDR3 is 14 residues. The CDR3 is CAWSVALAGDEQYF. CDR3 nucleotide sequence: TGTGCCTGGAGTGTCGCACTAGCGGGAGACGAGCAGTACTTC.

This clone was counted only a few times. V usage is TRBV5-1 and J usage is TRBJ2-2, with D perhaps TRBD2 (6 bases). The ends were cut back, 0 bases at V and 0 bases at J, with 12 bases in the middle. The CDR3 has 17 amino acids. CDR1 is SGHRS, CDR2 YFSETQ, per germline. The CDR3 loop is CASSLGIRGSNTGELFF. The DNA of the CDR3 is TGCGCCAGCAGCTTGGGGATTCGGGGGTCGAACACCGGGGAGCTGTTTTTT.

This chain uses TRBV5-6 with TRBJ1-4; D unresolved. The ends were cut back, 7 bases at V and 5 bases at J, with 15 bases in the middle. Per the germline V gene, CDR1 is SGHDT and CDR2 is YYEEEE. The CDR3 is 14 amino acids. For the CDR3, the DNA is TGTGCCAGCCGGCGGGCCGACCGAAATGAAAAACTGTTTTTT. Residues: CASRRADRNEKLFF.

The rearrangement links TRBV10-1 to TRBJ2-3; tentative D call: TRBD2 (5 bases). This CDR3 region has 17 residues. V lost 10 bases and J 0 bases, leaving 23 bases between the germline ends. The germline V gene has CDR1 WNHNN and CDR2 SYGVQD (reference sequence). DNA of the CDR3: TGCGCCACCTCCTCGAGGGCTGGCAGGTCTAGCACAGATACGCAGTATTTT. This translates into CATSSRAGRSSTDTQYF.

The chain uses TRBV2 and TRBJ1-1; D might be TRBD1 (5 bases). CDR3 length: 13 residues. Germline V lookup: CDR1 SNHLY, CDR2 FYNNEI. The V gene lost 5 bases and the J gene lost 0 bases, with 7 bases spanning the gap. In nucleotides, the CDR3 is TGTGCCAGCAGTCCACAGGTGAACACTGAAGCTTTCTTT. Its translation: CASSPQVNTEAFF.

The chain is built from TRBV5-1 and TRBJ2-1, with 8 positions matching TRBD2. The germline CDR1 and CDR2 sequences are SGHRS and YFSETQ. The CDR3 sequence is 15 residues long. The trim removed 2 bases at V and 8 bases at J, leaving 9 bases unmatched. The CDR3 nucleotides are TGCGCCAGCAGCTTTGCCGGGACTAGTTCCTATGAGCAGTTCTTC. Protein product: CASSFAGTSSYEQFF.

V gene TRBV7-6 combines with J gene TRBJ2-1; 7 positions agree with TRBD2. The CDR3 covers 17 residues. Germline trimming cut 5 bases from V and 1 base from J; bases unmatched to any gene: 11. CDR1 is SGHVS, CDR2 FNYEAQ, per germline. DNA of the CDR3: TGTGCCAGCAGCCCAAATTCAGCGGGATTGTCCTACAATGAGCAGTTCTTC. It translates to CASSPNSAGLSYNEQFF.

The CDR3, as DNA: TGTGCCAGCAGCCTACAGGGCTCTAACTATGGCTACACCTTC. This encodes CASSLQGSNYGYTF. The chain recombines TRBV5-4 with TRBJ1-2; D is perhaps TRBD1 (6 bases). This CDR3 is 14 amino acids long. Germline loops: CDR1 SGHNT, CDR2 YYREEE (reference sequence). The V end was cut by 4 bases, the J end by 0 bases, with 10 bases between.

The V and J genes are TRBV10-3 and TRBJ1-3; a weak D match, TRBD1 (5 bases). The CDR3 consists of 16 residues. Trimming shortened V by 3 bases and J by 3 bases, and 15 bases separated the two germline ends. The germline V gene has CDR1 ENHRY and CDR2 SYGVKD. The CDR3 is CAISEGRPGLGNTIYF. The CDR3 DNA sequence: TGTGCCATCAGTGAAGGAAGGCCGGGGCTTGGAAACACCATATATTTT.

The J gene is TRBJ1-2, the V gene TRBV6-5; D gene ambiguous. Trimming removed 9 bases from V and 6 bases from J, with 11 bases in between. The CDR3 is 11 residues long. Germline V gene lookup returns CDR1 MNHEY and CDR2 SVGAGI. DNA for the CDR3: TGTGCCAGTATGACGAGGGATGGCTACACCTTC. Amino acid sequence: CASMTRDGYTF.

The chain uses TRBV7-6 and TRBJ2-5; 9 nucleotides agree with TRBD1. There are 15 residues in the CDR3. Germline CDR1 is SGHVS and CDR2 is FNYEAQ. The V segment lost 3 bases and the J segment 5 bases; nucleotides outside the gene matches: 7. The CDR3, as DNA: TGTGCCAGCAGCTTCTGGACAGGGGCCCGGGAGACCCAGTACTTC. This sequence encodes CASSFWTGARETQYF.

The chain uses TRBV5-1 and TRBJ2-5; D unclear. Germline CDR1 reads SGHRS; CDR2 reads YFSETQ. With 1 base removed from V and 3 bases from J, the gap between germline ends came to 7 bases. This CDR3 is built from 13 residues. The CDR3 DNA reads TGCGCCAGCAGCTTGCCCAGCGAAGAGACCCAGTACTTC. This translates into CASSLPSEETQYF.

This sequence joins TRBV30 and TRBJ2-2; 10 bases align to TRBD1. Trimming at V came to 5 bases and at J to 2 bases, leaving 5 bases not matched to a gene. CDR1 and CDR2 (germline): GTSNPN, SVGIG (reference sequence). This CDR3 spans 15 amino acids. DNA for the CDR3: TGTGCCTGGCGAAGGGACAGGGGAAACACCGGGGAGCTGTTTTTT. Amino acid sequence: CAWRRDRGNTGELFF.

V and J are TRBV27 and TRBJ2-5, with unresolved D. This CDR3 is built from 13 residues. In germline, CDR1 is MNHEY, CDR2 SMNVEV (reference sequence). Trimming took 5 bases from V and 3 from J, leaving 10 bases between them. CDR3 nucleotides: TGTGCCAGCAGTGCAATAGACGAAGAGACCCAGTACTTC. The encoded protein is CASSAIDEETQYF.

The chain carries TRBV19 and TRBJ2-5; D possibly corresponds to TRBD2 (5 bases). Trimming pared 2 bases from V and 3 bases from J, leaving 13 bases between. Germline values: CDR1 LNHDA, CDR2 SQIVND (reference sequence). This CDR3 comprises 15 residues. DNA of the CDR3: TGTGCCAGTAGTATAAGTTGGACGGGGAAAGAGACCCAGTACTTC. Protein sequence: CASSISWTGKETQYF.

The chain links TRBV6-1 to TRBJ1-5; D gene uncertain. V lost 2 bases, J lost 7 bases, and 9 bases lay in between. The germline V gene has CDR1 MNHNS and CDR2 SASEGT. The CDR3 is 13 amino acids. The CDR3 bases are TGTGCCAGCAGTGAAATGGAGGTCCAGCCCCAGCATTTT. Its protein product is CASSEMEVQPQHF.

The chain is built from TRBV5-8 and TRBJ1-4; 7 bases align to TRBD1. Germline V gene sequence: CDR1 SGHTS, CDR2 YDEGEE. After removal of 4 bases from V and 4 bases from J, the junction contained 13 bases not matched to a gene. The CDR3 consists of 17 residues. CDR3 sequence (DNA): TGTGCCAGCAGCAGACACTCCGGGACAGCCTTTAATGAAAAACTGTTTTTT. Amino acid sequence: CASSRHSGTAFNEKLFF. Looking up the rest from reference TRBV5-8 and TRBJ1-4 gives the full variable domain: EAGVTQSPTHLIKTRGQQATLRCSPISGHTSVYWYQQALGLGLQFLLWYDEGEERNRGNFPPRFSGRQFPNYSSELNVNALELEDSALYLCASSRHSGTAFNEKLFFGSGTQLSVL.

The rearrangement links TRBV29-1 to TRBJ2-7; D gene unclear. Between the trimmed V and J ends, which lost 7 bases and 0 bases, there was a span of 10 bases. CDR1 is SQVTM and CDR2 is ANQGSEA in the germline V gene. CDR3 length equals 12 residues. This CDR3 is CSENSSSYEQYF. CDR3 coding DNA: TGCAGCGAGAACAGCAGCTCCTACGAGCAGTACTTC.

The CDR3 region is CASSLLAGANTGELFF. DNA for the CDR3: TGTGCCAGCAGCTTGTTAGCGGGAGCAAACACCGGGGAGCTGTTTTTT. This chain joins TRBV5-6 and TRBJ2-2; 9 positions match TRBD2. This CDR3 is built from 16 residues. V dropped 1 base and J dropped 2; count of bases not matched to a gene: 3. Looked up from germline, CDR1 is SGHDT and CDR2 is YYEEEE.

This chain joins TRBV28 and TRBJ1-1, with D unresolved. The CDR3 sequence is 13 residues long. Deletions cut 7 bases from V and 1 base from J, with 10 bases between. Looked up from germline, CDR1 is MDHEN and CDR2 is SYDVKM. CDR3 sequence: CASILDPNTEAFF. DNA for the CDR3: TGTGCCAGCATCCTAGACCCGAACACTGAAGCTTTCTTT.